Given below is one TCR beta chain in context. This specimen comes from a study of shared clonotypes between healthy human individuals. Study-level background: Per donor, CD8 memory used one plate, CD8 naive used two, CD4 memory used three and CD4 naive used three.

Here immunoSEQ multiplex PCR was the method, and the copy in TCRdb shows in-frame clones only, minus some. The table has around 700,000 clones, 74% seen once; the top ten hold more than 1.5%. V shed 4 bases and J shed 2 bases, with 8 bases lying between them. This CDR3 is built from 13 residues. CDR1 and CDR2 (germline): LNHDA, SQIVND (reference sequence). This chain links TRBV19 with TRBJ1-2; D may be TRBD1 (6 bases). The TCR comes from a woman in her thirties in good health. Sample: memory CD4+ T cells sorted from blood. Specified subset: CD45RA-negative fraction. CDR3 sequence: CASSRTDNYGYTF. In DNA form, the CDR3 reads TGTGCCAGTAGTAGGACAGACAACTATGGCTACACCTTC. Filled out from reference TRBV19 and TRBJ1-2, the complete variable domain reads DGGITQSPKYLFRKEGQNVTLSCEQNLNHDAMYWYRQDPGQGLRLIYYSQIVNDFQKGDIAEGYSVSREKKESFPLTVTSAQKNPTAFYLCASSRTDNYGYTFGSGTRLTVV.